The sequence of this TCR beta chain was determined in a study of siplizumab effects on memory and regulatory T cells. Clones were sequenced by immunoSEQ multiplex PCR, and TCRdb holds only the in-frame ones, with some missing. The sample holds some 100,000 clones, 80% to 95% seen once. Sequencing used CD8+ T cells sorted from blood. The TCR comes from a human donor in good health.

In nucleotides, the CDR3 is TGTGCCAGCAGTGAAGAGAATAACTACGAGCAGTACTTC. Translated, it gives CASSEENNYEQYF. The chain combines TRBV6-1 with TRBJ2-7; unclear D gene. With 1 base removed from V and 3 bases from J, the gap between germline ends came to 7 bases. Germline V gene data show CDR1 as MNHNS and CDR2 as SASEGT. This CDR3 comprises 13 residues.